These 25 T cell receptor beta chains were sequenced from one sample in a study of breast tumors, draining lymph nodes, adjacent tissues. TCRdb re-called the multiplex PCR reads with MiXCR, one entry per CDR3 protein. The repertoire has tens of thousands of distinct CDR3 sequences, roughly three fifths of them found once; the top ten carry 18%. The sample comprised breast tumor tissue. These receptors all stem from a female donor with breast cancer. Some clones in this sample may be carry-over from other donors' samples.

The gene calls are TRBV19 and TRBJ1-5; D is possibly TRBD1 (6 bases). Germline values: CDR1 LNHDA, CDR2 SQIVND (reference sequence). Trimming cost V 6 bases and J 6 bases, with 12 bases left between them. The CDR3 totals 13 residues. CDR3 region: CASSELRGQPQHF. DNA of the CDR3: TGTGCCAGTAGCGAACTCAGGGGTCAGCCCCAGCATTTT. Complete variable domain (other parts from reference TRBV19 and TRBJ1-5): DGGITQSPKYLFRKEGQNVTLSCEQNLNHDAMYWYRQDPGQGLRLIYYSQIVNDFQKGDIAEGYSVSREKKESFPLTVTSAQKNPTAFYLCASSELRGQPQHFGDGTRLSIL.

The chain links TRBV15 to TRBJ1-5; D is unresolved. CDR1 LNHNV and CDR2 YYDKDF come from the germline V gene (reference sequence). The CDR3 covers 18 residues. The V and J ends lost 0 bases and 0 bases respectively, with 15 bases between them. Here the CDR3 reads CATSRDLGLTNSNQPQHF. CDR3 nucleotides: TGTGCCACCAGCAGAGATCTAGGCCTTACAAATAGCAATCAGCCCCAGCATTTT.

The chain joins TRBV24-1 to TRBJ2-5; possible D gene TRBD2, 7 bases. The V end lost 9 bases, the J end lost 1 base, and 11 bases lay between the germline ends. In germline, CDR1 is KGHDR, CDR2 SFDVKD. CDR3 length: 13 residues. The CDR3 is CATGGGGQETQYF. The CDR3 DNA sequence: TGTGCCACCGGAGGGGGGGGCCAAGAGACCCAGTACTTC.

The chain has TRBV5-1 and TRBJ1-4, with D perhaps TRBD1 (6 bases). The CDR3 covers 14 residues. The germline V and J ends were trimmed by 4 bases and 7 bases, with 14 bases remaining between them. In germline, CDR1 is SGHRS, CDR2 YFSETQ. As DNA, the CDR3 is TGCGCCAGCAGCCTCGGACAGTTTCGTGAAAAACTGTTTTTT. This encodes CASSLGQFREKLFF. The full variable domain, completed using reference TRBV5-1 and TRBJ1-4, is KAGVTQTPRYLIKTRGQQVTLSCSPISGHRSVSWYQQTPGQGLQFLFEYFSETQRNKGNFPGRFSGRQFSNSRSEMNVSTLELGDSALYLCASSLGQFREKLFFGSGTQLSVL.

This clonotype was observed at least ten times. The rearrangement joins TRBV5-8 to TRBJ2-1, with 13 bases identical to TRBD2. The CDR3 sequence is 16 residues long. The trim removed 5 bases at V and 9 bases at J, leaving 11 bases unmatched. Germline V CDR1 and CDR2: SGHTS, YDEGEE. Written as DNA, the CDR3 is TGTGCCAGCAGACTCAAAACTAGCGGGAGGGGGGGTGAGCAGTTCTTC. Translating it yields CASRLKTSGRGGEQFF.

This chain connects TRBV20-1 to TRBJ2-7; TRBD1 is a possible D gene (6 bases). Trimming shortened V by 6 bases and J by 2 bases, and 17 bases separated the two germline ends. The V gene's germline CDR1 is DFQATT and CDR2 SNEGSKA (reference sequence). This CDR3 is built from 14 residues. The CDR3 coding sequence is TGCAGTGCCACCGACGGGACACGACCCTACGAGCAGTACTTC. It specifies CSATDGTRPYEQYF.

This clonotype was seen at least ten times. This chain connects TRBV6-5 to TRBJ2-1, with 11 bases that match TRBD2. The J segment lost 3 bases and the V segment lost 5 bases, leaving 3 bases of the junction unmatched. Germline CDR1 reads MNHEY; CDR2 reads SVGAGI. The CDR3 extends over 15 amino acids. The chain's CDR3 is CASSHLAGGYNEQFF. As DNA, the CDR3 is TGTGCCAGCAGTCACCTAGCGGGGGGCTACAATGAGCAGTTCTTC.

Concerning this clonotype itself: The CDR3 does not end in the conserved phenylalanine or tryptophan, so this is likely a read error. The DNA is left out, because the CDR3 cannot be placed on it with certainty; the CDR3 is given as TCRdb lists it. The rearrangement links TRBV5-1 to TRBJ2-7; TRBD1 reflects the table's D call only, with no check against the DNA. Germline V gene data show CDR1 as SGHRS and CDR2 as YFSETQ. The CDR3 is 14 amino acids long, termini counted. CDR3 in amino acids: CASSGGQGAREQYL.

This clonotype was recorded once. The chain combines TRBV4-3 with TRBJ1-5, with TRBD1 as a possible D gene (5 bases). Germline loops: CDR1 LGHNA, CDR2 YSLEER. The CDR3 covers 13 residues. V lost 4 bases and J lost 3, with 7 bases in between. In nucleotides, the CDR3 is TGCGCCAGCAGCCTGGACAACAATCAGCCCCAGCATTTT. Residues: CASSLDNNQPQHF.

This clonotype was counted many times. The rearrangement uses TRBV2 and TRBJ1-1; D not resolved. Germline V gene data show CDR1 as SNHLY and CDR2 as FYNNEI. The CDR3 has 13 residues. Trimming pared 6 bases from V and 5 bases from J, leaving 13 bases between. CDR3 bases: TGTGCCAGCAGACTGGACGCGGGGACTGAAGCTTTCTTT. Its protein product is CASRLDAGTEAFF.

The chain joins TRBV18 to TRBJ1-5; D not certain. CDR1 is KGHSH, CDR2 LQKENI, per germline. Trimming removed 3 bases at V and 4 bases at J, with 10 bases between. The CDR3 has 14 amino acids. CDR3 nucleotides: TGTGCCAGCTCACCCATCGCAGATAATCAGCCCCAGCATTTT. Translation gives CASSPIADNQPQHF.

This clonotype occurred many times. The chain carries TRBV6-1 and TRBJ2-3; perhaps D is TRBD1 or TRBD2 (7 bases each). The germline CDR1 and CDR2 sequences are MNHNS and SASEGT. V lost 5 bases to trimming and J lost 3 bases, with 18 bases between them. The CDR3 has 16 amino acids. The CDR3 is CASSQQGRVGTDTQYF. In DNA form, the CDR3 reads TGTGCCAGCAGTCAACAGGGGAGGGTGGGTACAGATACGCAGTATTTT.

Ten or more counts support this clonotype. This may come from a read error, since a much larger clone is one base off. The CDR3 DNA reads TGTGCCAGCAGGCAGGTTATAGCCGGTTATAGCAATCAGCCCCAGCATTTT. Its translation is CASRQVIAGYSNQPQHF. The chain uses TRBV6-4 and TRBJ1-5; D gene ambiguous. Germline loops: CDR1 MRHNA, CDR2 SNTAGT. Trimming took off 6 bases at V and 0 bases at J, with 18 bases between the two ends. The CDR3 runs 17 residues.

The chain is built from TRBV7-2 and TRBJ2-5; 8 nucleotides agree with TRBD1. The V gene end was trimmed by 1 base and the J gene end by 4 bases; junction bases not matched to a gene: 2. Per germline, CDR1 SGHTA and CDR2 FQGNSA. The CDR3 length is 14 residues. The CDR3 DNA reads as TGTGCCAGCAGCTTAGGCAGGGGGCGAGAGACCCAGTACTTC. As protein: CASSLGRGRETQYF.

The genes are TRBV20-1 and TRBJ2-7; 8 positions agree with TRBD2. Germline V lookup: CDR1 DFQATT, CDR2 SNEGSKA (reference sequence). This CDR3 is built from 13 residues. This chain's CDR3 is CSPTKRERDEQYF. CDR3 DNA: TGCAGCCCGACGAAGCGGGAGAGGGACGAGCAGTACTTC.

This chain connects TRBV12-3 or TRBV12-4 to TRBJ2-1, with 10 bases fitting TRBD2. The J segment lost 8 bases and the V segment lost 1 base, leaving 11 bases of the junction unmatched. CDR3 size: 17 residues. As DNA, the CDR3 is TGTGCCAGCAGTTTAGGAGGTCTAGCGGGAGTCGGCGATGAGCAGTTCTTC. Translated, it gives CASSLGGLAGVGDEQFF.

This clonotype came up many times. The gene calls are TRBV29-1 and TRBJ1-1; 10 positions match TRBD1. Germline V gene sequence: CDR1 SQVTM, CDR2 ANQGSEA. The J segment lost 4 bases and the V segment lost 6 bases, leaving 5 bases of the junction unmatched. The CDR3 is made up of 13 amino acids. The CDR3 DNA is TGCAGCGTCAGGGACAGGGGAGGCACTGAAGCTTTCTTT. Its translation: CSVRDRGGTEAFF.

The chain links TRBV7-2 to TRBJ1-2; tentatively, D is TRBD1 (5 bases). The CDR3 is 13 residues long. Trimming stripped 8 bases from V and 5 bases from J, with 15 bases between. The germline V gene has CDR1 SGHTA and CDR2 FQGNSA. In DNA form, the CDR3 reads TGTGCCAGCGTAGGGGAAAGAGGGTATGGCTACACCTTC. Its translation is CASVGERGYGYTF.

CDR3 DNA sequence: TGCAGTGCCAGCAGAGAGGGGGAGACCCAGTACTTC. This codes for CSASREGETQYF. The V and J genes are TRBV20-1 and TRBJ2-5; TRBD1 or TRBD2 may be the D gene (5 bases each). CDR1 and CDR2 from the germline V gene are DFQATT and SNEGSKA (reference sequence). The V end lost 6 bases, the J end lost 5 bases, and 13 bases lay between the germline ends. This CDR3 has 12 residues.

The chain couples TRBV19 to TRBJ2-7; D is unclear. CDR3 length: 13 residues. The ends were cut back, 5 bases at V and 0 bases at J, with 8 bases in the middle. Germline V gene data show CDR1 as LNHDA and CDR2 as SQIVND (reference sequence). The DNA for the CDR3 is TGTGCCAGTAGTCCCCCAACCTCCTACGAGCAGTACTTC. Translation gives CASSPPTSYEQYF.

This clonotype was found a few times. The chain links TRBV2 to TRBJ1-5, with 9 bases that match TRBD1. The CDR3 covers 15 residues. The trim removed 3 bases at V and 4 bases at J, leaving 4 bases unmatched. Germline CDR1 is SNHLY and CDR2 is FYNNEI. The CDR3 loop reads CASSETGGGNQPQHF. The CDR3 nucleotides read TGTGCCAGCAGTGAGACAGGGGGTGGAAATCAGCCCCAGCATTTT.

This clonotype showed up just once. The V and J genes are TRBV24-1 and TRBJ2-7; TRBD1 agrees at 8 bases. V shed 3 bases and J 2 bases; nucleotides not matched to a gene: 2. Germline V gene sequence: CDR1 KGHDR, CDR2 SFDVKD. The CDR3 runs to 14 residues. CDR3 protein: CATSDGTGTYEQYF. The DNA of the CDR3 is TGTGCCACCAGTGATGGGACAGGTACCTACGAGCAGTACTTC.

Ten or more counts support this clonotype. The J gene is TRBJ2-7, the V gene TRBV4-3, with D possibly matching TRBD1 (5 bases). Germline-derived CDR1 and CDR2 are LGHNA and YSLEER. There are 17 residues in the CDR3. V lost 0 bases and J 6 bases, leaving 21 bases between the germline ends. The CDR3 is CASSQDQQGVHLGEQYF. The CDR3 DNA is TGCGCCAGCAGCCAAGATCAGCAAGGGGTGCACCTAGGCGAGCAGTACTTC.

In the case of this clonotype: The junction and the germline gene differ at one end; a read error may be behind it. The CDR3: CGARRRGRNTIYF. The CDR3 DNA follows: TGCGGTGCTAGAAGGAGGGGTAGAAATACCATATATTTT. The gene calls are TRBV20-1 and TRBJ1-3, with a possible D match to TRBD1 (5 bases). Germline loops: CDR1 DFQATT, CDR2 SNEGSKA (reference sequence). This CDR3 comprises 13 residues.

This clonotype was counted ten times or more. This sequence joins TRBV7-8 and TRBJ2-3, with TRBD2 identical over 14 bases. The CDR3 runs 18 residues. The germline CDR1 and CDR2 sequences are SGHVS and FQNEAQ. V shed 5 bases, J shed 4 bases, and the junction held 11 bases outside the gene matches. CDR3 sequence (DNA): TGTGCCAGCAGCGGAAGACTAGCGGGGGGGCCACATGCAGATACGCAGTATTTT. Translated, it gives CASSGRLAGGPHADTQYF. The full variable domain, rest sourced from reference TRBV7-8 and TRBJ2-3, is GAGVSQSPRYKVAKRGQDVALRCDPISGHVSLFWYQQALGQGPEFLTYFQNEAQLDKSGLPSDRFFAERPEGSVSTLKIQRTQQEDSAVYLCASSGRLAGGPHADTQYFGPGTRLTVL.